This record covers a single T cell receptor beta chain. This sample stems from a study of CD8 T cells in Susac syndrome. TEMRA cells were enriched by FACS, and CD4+ and CD8+ T cells were negatively isolated. It was with random hexamers that 0.5 to 1 ug RNA was reverse transcribed. Across 54 Vbeta and 13 Jbeta, immunoSEQ multiplex PCR amplified TCR beta CDR3. A single record per CDR3 protein comes from TCRdb applying MiXCR to the immunoSEQ multiplex PCR reads. The sample records approximately 180,000 distinct CDR3 sequences, approximately 95% being singletons. This CDR3 is built from 13 residues. CDR1 and CDR2 (germline): DFQATT, SNEGSKA (reference sequence). Trimming stripped 1 base from V and 6 bases from J, with 13 bases between.

Material: CD4+ T cells from PBMCs. This sequence originates from a human donor with multiple sclerosis. The chain links TRBV20-1 to TRBJ2-7; a weak D match, TRBD2 (5 bases). The CDR3 loop reads CSARGGPLGEQYF. The CDR3 nucleotides read TGCAGTGCTAGAGGAGGGCCTTTGGGCGAGCAGTACTTC.